The next 29 T cell receptor beta chains were all read from a single sample in a study of T cell responses to AZD1222 COVID-19 vaccine. Data came from immunoSEQ multiplex PCR; TCRdb stores just in-frame clones and leaves some out. The sample has under 150,000 clones, roughly 90% seen once; the top ten hold 1.5% to 2%. Sample: peripheral blood, taken 28 days after the second AZD1222 dose. These TCRs come from an adult who received the AZD1222 COVID-19 vaccine.

This rearrangement joins TRBV11-2 to TRBJ2-1, with 8 bases lining up with TRBD2. Trimming at V came to 5 bases and at J to 4 bases, leaving 7 bases not matched to a gene. The CDR3 length is 15 residues. Germline CDR1 reads SGHAT; CDR2 reads FQNNGV. For the CDR3, the DNA is TGTGCCAGCAGCCGCACTAGCGGAGCTTACAATGAGCAGTTCTTC. This sequence encodes CASSRTSGAYNEQFF.

The gene calls are TRBV5-1 and TRBJ2-5; TRBD1 aligns across 7 bases. The CDR3 runs to 14 residues. CDR1 is SGHRS, CDR2 YFSETQ, per germline. V gave up 6 bases and J gave up 4 bases; unmatched junction bases: 9. For the CDR3, the DNA is TGCGCCAGCAACATCCGCCCAGGGGGAGAGACCCAGTACTTC. Residues: CASNIRPGGETQYF.

The chain has TRBV24-1 and TRBJ2-2; D call uncertain. The CDR3 spans 14 residues. Germline-derived CDR1 and CDR2 are KGHDR and SFDVKD. V dropped 4 bases and J dropped 5 bases, with 10 bases sitting between them. The DNA for the CDR3 is TGTGCCACCAGTGAAACCATTAAGACCGGGGAGCTGTTTTTT. As protein: CATSETIKTGELFF.

This clone was seen more than once but under ten times. The chain recombines TRBV5-1 with TRBJ2-1, with D tentatively TRBD1 or TRBD2 (5 bases each). Trimming pared 2 bases from V and 6 bases from J, leaving 9 bases between. The CDR3 is made up of 13 amino acids. Germline V gives CDR1 SGHRS, CDR2 YFSETQ. The CDR3 reads CASSFSGRNEQFF. The CDR3 DNA reads TGCGCCAGCAGCTTTTCGGGACGCAATGAGCAGTTCTTC.

This chain uses TRBV3-1 (or the pseudogene TRBV3-2) with TRBJ1-6; the D gene is possibly TRBD1 (6 bases). CDR3 length equals 17 residues. V lost 1 base to trimming and J lost 6 bases, with 16 bases between them. From germline, CDR1 is LGHDT and CDR2 YNNKEL (reference sequence). CDR3: CASSQGGRTSGNSPLHF. Written as DNA, the CDR3 is TGTGCCAGCAGCCAAGGGGGGCGAACTTCAGGTAATTCACCCCTCCACTTT.

The chain couples TRBV14 to TRBJ1-4; maybe TRBD1 (6 bases). Deletions cut 4 bases from V and 2 bases from J, with 17 bases between. The CDR3 spans 17 residues. Germline lookup yields CDR1 SGHDN and CDR2 FVKESK. The CDR3, as DNA: TGTGCCAGCAGCCGCTCTTTCGGGACAACCACTAATGAAAAACTGTTTTTT. Protein product: CASSRSFGTTTNEKLFF.

The chain joins TRBV9 to TRBJ1-2; no clear D gene. V dropped 0 bases and J dropped 8 bases, with 11 bases sitting between them. Germline-derived CDR1 and CDR2 are SGDLS and YYNGEE. The CDR3 consists of 13 residues. The CDR3, as DNA: TGTGCCAGCAGCGTAGACTCGGGGAGGGGCTACACCTTC. Its translation is CASSVDSGRGYTF.

The chain carries TRBV30 and TRBJ1-6, with D possibly being TRBD1 (6 bases). The CDR3 totals 13 residues. The germline V and J ends were trimmed by 7 bases and 6 bases, with 13 bases remaining between them. Germline V CDR1 and CDR2: GTSNPN, SVGIG (reference sequence). CDR3 sequence: CASATGSNSPLHF. CDR3 DNA: TGTGCCTCCGCCACAGGGTCTAATTCACCCCTCCACTTT.

The chain couples TRBV6-4 to TRBJ2-3; 7 nucleotides agree with TRBD1. The junction had 6 bases not matched to a gene; V was cut back by 4 bases and J by 5 bases. Germline V gives CDR1 MRHNA, CDR2 SNTAGT. The CDR3 contains 14 residues. CDR3 DNA sequence: TGTGCCAGCAGTGTTGGGACAGTGCGAGATACGCAGTATTTT. Translation: CASSVGTVRDTQYF.

The chain couples TRBV30 to TRBJ2-3, with 7 positions matching TRBD2. Germline assignment: CDR1 GTSNPN and CDR2 SVGIG (reference sequence). The V gene end was trimmed by 2 bases and the J gene end by 0 bases; junction bases not matched to a gene: 5. The CDR3 loop spans 15 amino acids. CDR3 DNA sequence: TGTGCCTGGAGTTTACTAGCGTCAAGCACAGATACGCAGTATTTT. As protein: CAWSLLASSTDTQYF.

The J gene is TRBJ2-7, the V gene TRBV28; D gene ambiguous. Trimming cost V 5 bases and J 7 bases, with 9 bases left between them. Germline V gene sequence: CDR1 MDHEN, CDR2 SYDVKM. This CDR3 region has 11 residues. CDR3 in amino acids: CASSGRMEQYF. DNA of the CDR3: TGTGCCAGCAGTGGACGTATGGAGCAGTACTTC.

The rearrangement joins TRBV28 to TRBJ1-2; D is uncertain. In germline, CDR1 is MDHEN, CDR2 SYDVKM. V dropped 7 bases and J dropped 0 bases, with 9 bases sitting between them. This CDR3 contains 13 residues. The CDR3 protein is CASTVSANYGYTF. DNA for the CDR3: TGTGCCAGCACCGTCTCAGCTAACTATGGCTACACCTTC.

The V gene is TRBV2, the J gene TRBJ2-3; D call uncertain. The CDR3 contains 14 residues. V lost 4 bases and J 2 bases, leaving 10 bases between the germline ends. Per the germline V gene, CDR1 is SNHLY and CDR2 is FYNNEI. CDR3 loop: CASSVSQLTDTQYF. The CDR3 bases are TGTGCCAGCAGTGTTAGTCAGCTCACAGATACGCAGTATTTT.

This rearrangement joins TRBV11-2 to TRBJ2-7; 10 positions agree with TRBD2. V shed 2 bases and J 5 bases; nucleotides not matched to a gene: 6. Germline CDR1 is SGHAT and CDR2 is FQNNGV. The CDR3 consists of 15 residues. The CDR3 is CASSLSSGRINEQYF. CDR3 coding DNA: TGTGCCAGCAGCTTATCTAGCGGGAGAATCAACGAGCAGTACTTC.

The chain has TRBV6-2 or TRBV6-3 and TRBJ1-1; D not certain. The CDR3 runs 16 residues. Germline values: CDR1 MNHEY, CDR2 SVGEGT. The V gene lost 6 bases and the J gene lost 5 bases, with 22 bases spanning the gap. The CDR3 loop reads CASSHYEGGKGTEAFF. The CDR3 nucleotides are TGTGCCAGCAGCCACTACGAAGGAGGCAAGGGAACTGAAGCTTTCTTT.

This clone was detected once. The CDR3: CSASRAGGNIQYF. The DNA of the CDR3 is TGCAGTGCTAGTAGAGCGGGAGGGAACATTCAGTACTTC. The chain recombines TRBV20-1 with TRBJ2-4; TRBD2 agrees at 10 bases. Germline CDR1 reads DFQATT; CDR2 reads SNEGSKA (reference sequence). The junction had 3 bases not matched to a gene; V was cut back by 3 bases and J by 7 bases. The CDR3 totals 13 residues.

The J gene is TRBJ1-3, the V gene TRBV7-9; D call uncertain. The V gene lost 1 base and the J gene lost 6 bases, with 7 bases spanning the gap. The germline V gene has CDR1 SEHNR and CDR2 FQNEAQ (reference sequence). The CDR3 length is 13 residues. The CDR3 reads CASSLGLLNTIYF. DNA of the CDR3: TGTGCCAGCAGCTTAGGTCTACTAAACACCATATATTTT.

This clone was picked up a small number of times. The genes are TRBV5-1 and TRBJ1-1; no clear D. V was cut by 2 bases and J by 8 bases, with 16 bases left in between. This CDR3 is built from 14 residues. In germline, CDR1 is SGHRS, CDR2 YFSETQ. CDR3 in DNA: TGCGCCAGCAGCTTATCGGCCGCGTTGGGCGAAGCTTTCTTT. Encoded protein: CASSLSAALGEAFF. The complete variable domain, with remaining parts taken from reference TRBV5-1 and TRBJ1-1, reads KAGVTQTPRYLIKTRGQQVTLSCSPISGHRSVSWYQQTPGQGLQFLFEYFSETQRNKGNFPGRFSGRQFSNSRSEMNVSTLELGDSALYLCASSLSAALGEAFFGQGTRLTVV.

The chain recombines TRBV30 with TRBJ1-6; D call uncertain. Trimming took 3 bases from V and 2 from J, leaving 11 bases between them. Per germline, CDR1 GTSNPN and CDR2 SVGIG (reference sequence). This CDR3 is built from 15 residues. The CDR3 spells CAWSAAGPYNSPLHF. The CDR3 coding sequence is TGTGCCTGGAGCGCGGCCGGTCCCTATAATTCACCCCTCCACTTT.

This clone was detected a few times. The chain is built from TRBV11-2 and TRBJ2-7, with D possibly matching TRBD1 (6 bases). This CDR3 region has 14 residues. The germline gives CDR1 SGHAT, CDR2 FQNNGV. Trimming removed 5 bases at V and 1 base at J, with 12 bases between. The chain's CDR3 is CASSLWTASYEQYF. The CDR3 coding sequence is TGTGCCAGCAGCCTGTGGACAGCGTCCTACGAGCAGTACTTC.

The chain carries TRBV2 and TRBJ2-2; D is unclear. The CDR3 is made up of 13 amino acids. Per germline, CDR1 SNHLY and CDR2 FYNNEI. Trimming stripped 6 bases from V and 4 bases from J, with 9 bases between. CDR3 sequence reads: CASSLDGTGELFF. The CDR3 nucleotides are TGTGCCAGCAGCTTGGACGGCACCGGGGAGCTGTTTTTT.

J is TRBJ2-1 and V is TRBV6-4, with a possible D match to TRBD2 (5 bases). The V end lost 1 base, the J end lost 6 bases, and 10 bases lay between the germline ends. The CDR3 has 14 residues. Germline CDR1 is MRHNA and CDR2 is SNTAGT. The CDR3 is CASSDFSAGNEQFF. The CDR3 DNA is TGTGCCAGCAGTGACTTTAGCGCCGGCAATGAGCAGTTCTTC.

The sample holds a few counts of this clone. The rearrangement links TRBV29-1 to TRBJ2-2; 9 positions match TRBD1. The CDR3 has 15 amino acids. Germline lookup yields CDR1 SQVTM and CDR2 ANQGSEA. V gave up 6 bases and J gave up 7 bases; unmatched junction bases: 12. The CDR3, as DNA: TGCAGCGTCAACCCAACCGGGACAGGGATCGGGGAGCTGTTTTTT. The encoded protein is CSVNPTGTGIGELFF.

This clone has a handful of counts. The chain carries TRBV6-6 and TRBJ2-5; no reliable D call. The V gene's germline CDR1 is MNHNY and CDR2 SVGAGI (reference sequence). The CDR3 has 12 amino acids. V lost 2 bases and J 5 bases, leaving 6 bases between the germline ends. The CDR3 loop is CASSYRFETQYF. DNA of the CDR3: TGTGCCAGCAGTTACCGGTTCGAGACCCAGTACTTC.

The chain combines TRBV5-1 with TRBJ1-3; D possibly corresponds to TRBD1 (5 bases). Germline V gene sequence: CDR1 SGHRS, CDR2 YFSETQ. The CDR3 sequence is 17 residues long. The V end was cut by 2 bases, the J end by 4 bases, with 19 bases between. The CDR3 spells CASSFSLGGGIGNTIYF. The CDR3 DNA follows: TGCGCCAGCAGCTTTTCCCTCGGCGGGGGGATAGGAAACACCATATATTTT.

This clone showed up just once. The rearrangement joins TRBV18 to TRBJ2-7; 7 bases line up with TRBD1. The germline V gene encodes CDR1 KGHSH and CDR2 LQKENI. V was clipped by 6 bases and J by 4 bases; unmatched bases: 6. The CDR3 covers 13 residues. The CDR3 coding sequence is TGTGCCAGCTCCCAGGACAGGTCGTACGAGCAGTACTTC. Amino acid sequence: CASSQDRSYEQYF.

J is TRBJ1-1 and V is TRBV28; D is uncertain. V was cut by 7 bases and J by 11 bases, with 17 bases left in between. Germline V gene sequence: CDR1 MDHEN, CDR2 SYDVKM. The length of the CDR3 is 12 residues. In DNA form, the CDR3 reads TGTGCCAGCACCCATACTATGTCCCGGGCTTTCTTT. It yields the protein CASTHTMSRAFF. Using reference TRBV28 and TRBJ1-1 for the parts outside the CDR3, the full variable domain is DVKVTQSSRYLVKRTGEKVFLECVQDMDHENMFWYRQDPGLGLRLIYFSYDVKMKEKGDIPEGYSVSREKKERFSLILESASTNQTSMYLCASTHTMSRAFFGQGTRLTVV.

This clone appeared a few times. This chain connects TRBV10-2 to TRBJ2-7, with unresolved D. CDR3 length equals 10 residues. Per germline, CDR1 WSHSY and CDR2 SAAADI. Trimming stripped 3 bases from V and 3 bases from J, with 0 bases between. DNA for the CDR3: TGCGCCAGCAGTGACTACGAGCAGTACTTC. It specifies CASSDYEQYF.

V usage is TRBV5-1 and J usage is TRBJ1-2; 10 positions agree with TRBD1. Germline lookup yields CDR1 SGHRS and CDR2 YFSETQ. V shed 4 bases, J shed 3 bases, and the junction held 6 bases outside the gene matches. This CDR3 contains 15 residues. The chain's CDR3 is CASSPGQGPYYGYTF. For the CDR3, the DNA is TGCGCCAGCAGCCCGGGACAGGGGCCTTACTATGGCTACACCTTC.